Included here is one TCR beta chain sequence, with context. This clone has just a few counts. Its antigen specificity is not known. Base qualities are not recorded, but no much larger clone differs from it by a single base. This specimen comes from a study of blood T cell repertoires in COVID-19 (dated by TCRdb to the early 2020s). A note on the overall study: The collaborator samples originated in the United States, Italy and Spain and spanned the acute and convalescent phases of COVID-19. Samples came from the ongoing ImmuneRACE study (first 160 participants) plus 1,254 subjects from 6 global collaborators. The dataset comprised deeply sampled blood TCRbeta repertoires from subjects exposed to, actively infected with, or recovered from COVID-19. Where available, HLA class I and class II types were taken from metadata supplied by the sample provider and were not determined by assay-based typing. The prospective study material was composed of cDNA or gDNA derived from T cells, B-cell-depleted T cells, or PBMCs. The repertoires were released in a freely available public database meant as a resource for research on the immune response to SARS-CoV-2. The sample metadata nearly always contained a de-identified subject ID, COVID-19 status, age in years and sex. Study-wide findings and limitations: Clinical and demographic metadata were provided uncurated, with the amount varying by source and participant.

The germline V gene yields SGHVS for CDR1 and FQNEAQ for CDR2. The CDR3 runs 13 amino acids, cysteine and phenylalanine included. Just CDR3 DNA is preserved here, 39 bases in frame from base 1. V is shortened by 4 bases, J by 7 bases, and the region joining them spans 13 bases. Enrolling through a virtual design, the prospective study's participants ranged in age from roughly 18 to 89 years and lived across roughly 23 United States geographic areas. In the prospective study, participants were assigned to cohorts based on the clinical history participants reported in a screening survey and a study questionnaire. In the prospective study, mobile phlebotomists collected whole blood, serum and a nasopharyngeal or oropharyngeal swab from each participant. Participants in the prospective study had the option to provide additional blood draws and questionnaires over an approximately 2-month period. Before DNA extraction, blood samples from the prospective study were shipped at room temperature or frozen.

The immunoSEQ Assay, a bias-controlled multiplex PCR, was used to amplify TCRbeta CDR3 regions from genomic DNA. Under the source paper's analysis protocol: Nucleated cell counts per sample were estimated from amplification of reference gene primers within the assay. To quantify the absolute abundance of each unique TCRbeta CDR3 rearrangement, sequence reads were collapsed and filtered. For each sample, productive Simpson clonality was calculated by taking the square root of Simpson's diversity index across productive rearrangements. TCRdb took this table from immuneACCESS and kept in-frame rearrangements with V and J called. Such tables lack part of the clones; where checked against another copy, unresolved V genes explain under half of the gap, and the rest is unexplained. The DNA gave D and trimming, while V, J and clone size come from that table. The sample includes approximately 230,000 clones, with about nine tenths observed a single time. The ten largest account for over 6% of the sample.

The receptor comes from a young woman with acute COVID-19. The receptor chain draws on TRBV7-8 and TRBJ1-2; the D gene lacks a confident call. The specimen sequenced was PBMCs or T cells enriched from blood (not recorded which). The CDR3 corresponds to CASSSYSIGGYTF. The bases read TGTGCCAGCAGCTCCTACAGTATTGGTGGCTACACCTTC.